These 6 T cell receptor beta chains were all obtained from the same sample, sequenced in a study of shared clonotypes between healthy human individuals. Measured with immunoSEQ multiplex PCR; TCRdb has only the in-frame clones, and not every one. The sample holds hundreds of thousands of clones, 80% to 95% seen once. Naive CD8 populations comprised CD45RO-negative cells positively selected for CCR7, excluding terminally differentiated effector memory CD45RA+ cells. Sequencing used naive CD8+ T cells sorted from blood. Every receptor here comes from a man aged 30 to 45 in good health.

The chain couples TRBV4-1 to TRBJ2-1, with TRBD2 matching over 14 bases. The CDR3 length is 18 residues. Losses at the gene ends were 3 bases for V and 8 bases for J; bases not matched to a gene: 12. Germline V CDR1 and CDR2: MGHRA, YSYEKL. The CDR3 DNA reads TGCGCCAGCAGCCACCAAGACGGGACTAGCGGGAGATTTGATGAGCAGTTCTTC. This codes for CASSHQDGTSGRFDEQFF.

The chain combines TRBV27 with TRBJ1-5, with 7 bases fitting TRBD1. Germline CDR1 MNHEY, CDR2 SMNVEV (reference sequence). V was pared by 5 bases and J by 4 bases, with 5 bases of the junction left unmatched. The length of the CDR3 is 14 residues. CDR3 sequence reads: CASSHRGENQPQHF. The CDR3 region has the DNA TGTGCCAGCAGTCACAGGGGTGAAAATCAGCCCCAGCATTTT.

This sequence joins TRBV9 and TRBJ2-7; 10 nucleotides agree with TRBD1. This CDR3 comprises 15 residues. Per the germline V gene, CDR1 is SGDLS and CDR2 is YYNGEE. The ends lost 2 bases at V and 5 bases at J; junction bases unmatched: 7. The CDR3 region is CASSVGTGEFDEQYF. In DNA form, the CDR3 reads TGTGCCAGCAGCGTGGGGACAGGGGAGTTTGACGAGCAGTACTTC. Supplemented by reference TRBV9 and TRBJ2-7, the full variable domain reads DSGVTQTPKHLITATGQRVTLRCSPRSGDLSVYWYQQSLDQGLQFLIQYYNGEERAKGNILERFSAQQFPDLHSELNLSSLELGDSALYFCASSVGTGEFDEQYFGPGTRLTVT.

In its sample, this clone was seen a few times. The gene calls are TRBV28 and TRBJ2-7; D is perhaps TRBD2 (6 bases). Germline V gives CDR1 MDHEN, CDR2 SYDVKM. V shed 3 bases and J shed 4 bases, with 7 bases lying between them. The CDR3 covers 12 residues. The CDR3 sequence: CASSLEGYEQYF. The CDR3 bases are TGTGCCAGCAGTTTGGAGGGTTACGAGCAGTACTTC.

The chain links TRBV29-1 to TRBJ2-3; TRBD2 agrees at 11 bases. V gave up 8 bases and J gave up 6 bases; unmatched junction bases: 7. Germline-derived CDR1 and CDR2 are SQVTM and ANQGSEA. This CDR3 comprises 13 residues. The CDR3 coding sequence is TGCAGCCTCAAGATAGCGGGAGGGGATACGCAGTATTTT. Translating gives CSLKIAGGDTQYF.

This chain links TRBV25-1 with TRBJ1-2, with TRBD1 matching 7 bases. V was clipped by 4 bases and J by 0 bases; unmatched bases: 11. The CDR3 is 17 residues long. Germline loops: CDR1 MGHDK, CDR2 SYGVNS. The CDR3 DNA reads as TGTGCCAGCAGTGCAGATAGACCAGGGGGAGCTAACTATGGCTACACCTTC. Protein product: CASSADRPGGANYGYTF.